The clone carrying this T cell receptor (beta chain) qualifies as large. The antigen remains undetermined. Using about 15 ng of total RNA, TCR libraries were made with the QIAseq Immune Repertoire TCR panel. TCRdb re-derived calls from the reads in MiXCR, one entry per CDR3 protein. The sample holds 600 to 750 distinct CDR3 sequences; 5.5% to 7% are singletons and the top ten take 13%. These data come from a study of circulating CD8 cells and anti-PD-1 response in melanoma. Notes on the study in general: Subset repertoires were largely private at M1, with under 7.5% shared. PD-1 and DPOS subsets showed similar, higher clonality than DNEG.

V lost 2 bases and J lost 5; bases outside the gene matches: 10. This CDR3 is 16 amino acids long. The germline V gene encodes CDR1 DFQATT and CDR2 SNEGSKA (reference sequence). Four subsets defined by PD-1 and/or TIGIT were sorted from live CD3+CD8+TCRalphabeta+ cells. This chain connects TRBV20-1 to TRBJ2-1; 9 bases map to TRBD2. The receptor comes from a human donor with melanoma. The specimen was CD8+ T cells from PBMCs, collected at baseline or after one month of anti-PD-1 therapy (not recorded which). The CDR3 spells CSARMVAGDPDNEQFF. As DNA, the CDR3 is TGCAGTGCTAGAATGGTAGCGGGAGATCCGGACAATGAGCAGTTCTTC.